The clone carrying this T cell receptor beta chain was counted ten times or more. Its target is not known. TCRdb called the 5' RACE reads again in MiXCR, with one record for every CDR3 protein. The sample shows around 8,600 distinct CDR3 sequences, about 2.4% of them seen only once. This CDR3 contains 15 residues. Germline V gene sequence: CDR1 MNHEY, CDR2 SMNVEV (reference sequence). Between the trimmed V and J ends, which lost 3 bases and 0 bases, there was a span of 9 bases. This entry comes from a study of beta chain bispecific antibodies for T cell cancers. T cells were expanded from blood mononuclear cells for about 3 days with anti-CD3 OKT3 or CD3/CD28 beads. Notes on the study in general: Most targeted TRBV signal came from the leukemia cell line cells, not normal T cells. Anti-TRBV5-5 antibody staining may include highly similar TRBV5-6 cells.

Sequencing used T cells from a healthy donor cultured with Jurkat leukemia cells, obtained from a culture containing an anti-CD19 bispecific antibody. This sequence joins TRBV27 and TRBJ2-1; the D is unclear. The clonotype was recovered from a human donor in good health. Some clones in this sample may be carry-over from other donors' samples. CDR3 in amino acids: CASSLNRNSYNEQFF. CDR3 nucleotide sequence: TGTGCCAGCAGTTTGAATCGGAACTCCTACAATGAGCAGTTCTTC.